Following are 8 T cell receptor beta chains from one sample sequenced in a study of T cell changes during pregnancy in multiple sclerosis. The assay was immunoSEQ multiplex PCR, and TCRdb's table has in-frame clones only and misses some. The data hold over 65,000 clones, with under 95% observed a single time. The sample was peripheral blood, taken in the first trimester of pregnancy. Receptor source: a female donor in good health, enrolled as a control in a pregnancy study.

The chain links TRBV27 to TRBJ1-5, with TRBD1 identical over 8 bases. J lost 6 bases, V lost 6 bases, and 4 bases had no gene match. The CDR3 has 13 amino acids. Germline values: CDR1 MNHEY, CDR2 SMNVEV (reference sequence). CDR3 sequence reads: CASRRGTGQPQHF. CDR3 nucleotides: TGTGCCAGCAGGAGGGGGACAGGTCAGCCCCAGCATTTT.

The J gene is TRBJ2-7, the V gene TRBV6-7; 8 bases fit TRBD1. TRBV6-7 is an open reading frame whose function is uncertain. The CDR3 spans 13 residues. V shed 7 bases and J 3 bases; nucleotides not matched to a gene: 5. CDR3 DNA sequence: TGTGCCAGCAACCGGGACAGGTTCTACGAGCAGTACTTC. Encoded protein: CASNRDRFYEQYF.

The chain links TRBV7-2 to TRBJ1-5, with D possibly TRBD1 on 5 matching bases. V lost 0 bases to trimming and J lost 0 bases, with 12 bases between them. The CDR3 extends over 17 amino acids. Germline V gives CDR1 SGHTA, CDR2 FQGNSA. The CDR3 DNA reads as TGTGCCAGCAGCTTAGCAACAGGAGTTAATAGCAATCAGCCCCAGCATTTT. Protein sequence: CASSLATGVNSNQPQHF.

V gene TRBV28 combines with J gene TRBJ1-2, with D possibly being TRBD1 (6 bases). The germline CDR1 and CDR2 sequences are MDHEN and SYDVKM. Trimming took off 4 bases at V and 4 bases at J, with 19 bases between the two ends. The CDR3 covers 16 residues. As DNA, the CDR3 is TGTGCCAGCAGTTCCCGCCGACAGGAGCTCGTCTATGGCTACACCTTC. It codes for CASSSRRQELVYGYTF.

This clone was seen a single time. The chain couples TRBV14 to TRBJ1-6, with a weak D call TRBD1 (5 bases). The CDR3 totals 16 residues. The ends were cut back, 3 bases at V and 9 bases at J, with 18 bases in the middle. Looked up from germline, CDR1 is SGHDN and CDR2 is FVKESK. CDR3 region: CASSHGSGGRVSPLHF. In nucleotides, the CDR3 is TGTGCCAGCAGCCATGGGTCGGGGGGGAGAGTTTCACCCCTCCACTTT.

V and J are TRBV11-2 and TRBJ1-1; D may be TRBD1 (6 bases). CDR3 length equals 15 residues. The germline V gene has CDR1 SGHAT and CDR2 FQNNGV. V lost 5 bases and J 0 bases, leaving 13 bases between the germline ends. The CDR3 region has the DNA TGTGCCAGCAGCCCCGGGACACGGGTGAACACTGAAGCTTTCTTT. As protein: CASSPGTRVNTEAFF.

This chain connects TRBV5-1 to TRBJ2-5, with D possibly being TRBD2 (6 bases). The V end was cut by 0 bases, the J end by 2 bases, with 14 bases between. Germline V CDR1 and CDR2: SGHRS, YFSETQ. CDR3 length equals 16 residues. CDR3 bases: TGCGCCAGCAGCTTGGGGCTAGCGAGCGAACAAGAGACCCAGTACTTC. Translating gives CASSLGLASEQETQYF.

The chain combines TRBV11-3 with TRBJ2-3; D remains unclear. CDR1 and CDR2 (germline): SGHNT, YENEEA. The V gene lost 5 bases and the J gene lost 7 bases, with 13 bases spanning the gap. CDR3 length equals 13 residues. The CDR3 sequence is CASSPLESNTQYF. For the CDR3, the DNA is TGTGCCAGCAGCCCTTTGGAGTCTAATACGCAGTATTTT. The full variable domain, completed using reference TRBV11-3 and TRBJ2-3, is EAGVVQSPRYKIIEKKQPVAFWCNPISGHNTLYWYLQNLGQGPELLIRYENEEAVDDSQLPKDRFSAERLKGVDSTLKIQPAELGDSAVYLCASSPLESNTQYFGPGTRLTVL.